This TCR beta chain was identified in a study of somatic mutations in cytotoxic T cells in rheumatoid arthritis. Only in-frame clones appear in the TCRdb table, and some are missing; sequencing was by immunoSEQ multiplex PCR. This table has some 17,000 clones, 82% appearing once. Study-wide results and limits: The targets (antigens) of the expanded CD8+ clones were not known. There were about an eighth of the roughly 65 patients in whom the largest CD8+ clone exceeded 20% of CD8+ cells. Rheumatoid arthritis patients showed slight TRBV07 underrepresentation, and this was not adjusted for multiple comparisons. Rheumatoid arthritis patients showed CD8+ clonality increasing with age, unlike healthy controls.

Comment on this clone: What it binds is not known.

This CDR3 contains 14 residues. Trimming took 5 bases from V and 0 from J, leaving 10 bases between them. The V gene's germline CDR1 is LNHDA and CDR2 SQIVND (reference sequence). This chain joins TRBV19 and TRBJ1-1, with D unresolved. The clonotype originates from an adult with rheumatoid arthritis. Sequences were obtained from CD8+ T cells sorted from blood. The CDR3 DNA reads TGTGCCAGTAGTTTGACAAGCATGAACACTGAAGCTTTCTTT. It encodes CASSLTSMNTEAFF.